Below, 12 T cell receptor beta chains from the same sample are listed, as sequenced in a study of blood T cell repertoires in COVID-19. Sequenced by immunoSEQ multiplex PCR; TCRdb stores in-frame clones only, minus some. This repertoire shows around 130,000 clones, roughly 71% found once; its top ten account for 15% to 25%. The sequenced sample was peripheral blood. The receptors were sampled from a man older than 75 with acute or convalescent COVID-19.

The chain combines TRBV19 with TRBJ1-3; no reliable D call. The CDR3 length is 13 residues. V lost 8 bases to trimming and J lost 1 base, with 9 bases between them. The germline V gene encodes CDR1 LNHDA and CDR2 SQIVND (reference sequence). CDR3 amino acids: CASLRESGNTIYF. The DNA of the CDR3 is TGTGCCAGTTTGCGGGAATCTGGAAACACCATATATTTT.

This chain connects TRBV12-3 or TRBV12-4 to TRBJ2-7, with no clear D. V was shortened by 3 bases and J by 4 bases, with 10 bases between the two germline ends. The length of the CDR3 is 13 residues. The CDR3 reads CASSFPNSYEQYF. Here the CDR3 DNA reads TGTGCCAGCAGTTTTCCTAACAGTTACGAGCAGTACTTC.

CDR3 region: CASSSLAGTDEAFF. CDR3 in DNA: TGTGCCAGCAGTTCTCTAGCGGGGACAGATGAAGCTTTCTTT. The chain couples TRBV28 to TRBJ1-1, with TRBD1 matching over 7 bases. This CDR3 has 14 residues. The germline CDR1 and CDR2 sequences are MDHEN and SYDVKM. V shed 4 bases and J 7 bases; nucleotides not matched to a gene: 9.

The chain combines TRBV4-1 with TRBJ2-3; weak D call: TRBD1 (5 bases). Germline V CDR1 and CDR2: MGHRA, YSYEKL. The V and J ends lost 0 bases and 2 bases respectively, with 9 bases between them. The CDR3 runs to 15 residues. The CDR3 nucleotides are TGCGCCAGCAGCCAAGATAGGGGAACCACAGATACGCAGTATTTT. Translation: CASSQDRGTTDTQYF.

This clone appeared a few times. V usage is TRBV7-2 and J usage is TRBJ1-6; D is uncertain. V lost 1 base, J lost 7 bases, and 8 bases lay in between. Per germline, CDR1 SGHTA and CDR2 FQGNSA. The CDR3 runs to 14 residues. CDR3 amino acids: CASSLEPGNSPLHF. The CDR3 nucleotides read TGTGCCAGCAGCTTAGAGCCCGGGAATTCACCCCTCCACTTT.

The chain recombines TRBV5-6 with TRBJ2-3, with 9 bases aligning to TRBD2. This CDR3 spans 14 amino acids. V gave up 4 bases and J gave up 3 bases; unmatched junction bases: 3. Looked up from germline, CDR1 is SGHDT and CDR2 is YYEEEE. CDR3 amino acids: CASSGGLATDTQYF. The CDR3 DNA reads TGTGCCAGCAGCGGGGGACTAGCAACAGATACGCAGTATTTT.

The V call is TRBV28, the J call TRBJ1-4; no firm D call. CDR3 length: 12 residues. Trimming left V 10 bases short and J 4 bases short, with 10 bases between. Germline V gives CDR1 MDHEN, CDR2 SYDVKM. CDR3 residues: CATGGINEKLFF. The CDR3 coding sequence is TGTGCCACGGGAGGGATTAATGAAAAACTGTTTTTT.

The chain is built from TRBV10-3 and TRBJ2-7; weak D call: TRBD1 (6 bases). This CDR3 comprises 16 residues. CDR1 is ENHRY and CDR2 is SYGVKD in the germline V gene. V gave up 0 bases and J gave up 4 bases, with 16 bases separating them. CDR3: CAISESAARGGYEQYF. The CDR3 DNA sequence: TGTGCCATCAGTGAGTCGGCGGCCAGGGGCGGGTACGAGCAGTACTTC.

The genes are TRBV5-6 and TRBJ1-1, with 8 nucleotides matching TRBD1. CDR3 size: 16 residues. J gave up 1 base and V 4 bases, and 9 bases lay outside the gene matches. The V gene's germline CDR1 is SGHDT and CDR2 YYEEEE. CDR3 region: CASSETPTGGNTEAFF. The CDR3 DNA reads TGTGCCAGCAGCGAAACGCCAACAGGGGGGAACACTGAAGCTTTCTTT.

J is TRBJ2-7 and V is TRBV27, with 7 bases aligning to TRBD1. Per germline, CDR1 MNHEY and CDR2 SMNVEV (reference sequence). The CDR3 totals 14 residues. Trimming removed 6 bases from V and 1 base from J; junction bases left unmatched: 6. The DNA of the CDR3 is TGTGCCAGCAGACGACTGGGACAGTCCTACGAGCAGTACTTC. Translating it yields CASRRLGQSYEQYF.

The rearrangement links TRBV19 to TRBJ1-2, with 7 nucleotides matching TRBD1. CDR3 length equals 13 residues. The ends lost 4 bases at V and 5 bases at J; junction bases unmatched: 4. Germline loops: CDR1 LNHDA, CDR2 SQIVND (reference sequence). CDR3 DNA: TGTGCCAGTAGTAAGGGGGCCGGTTATGGCTACACCTTC. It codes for CASSKGAGYGYTF.

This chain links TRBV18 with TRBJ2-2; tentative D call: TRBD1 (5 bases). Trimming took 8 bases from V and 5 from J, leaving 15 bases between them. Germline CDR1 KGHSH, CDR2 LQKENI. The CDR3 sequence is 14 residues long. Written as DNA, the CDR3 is TGTGCCAGCCAAGGGGCCAGGCGGACCGGGGAGCTGTTTTTT. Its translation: CASQGARRTGELFF.